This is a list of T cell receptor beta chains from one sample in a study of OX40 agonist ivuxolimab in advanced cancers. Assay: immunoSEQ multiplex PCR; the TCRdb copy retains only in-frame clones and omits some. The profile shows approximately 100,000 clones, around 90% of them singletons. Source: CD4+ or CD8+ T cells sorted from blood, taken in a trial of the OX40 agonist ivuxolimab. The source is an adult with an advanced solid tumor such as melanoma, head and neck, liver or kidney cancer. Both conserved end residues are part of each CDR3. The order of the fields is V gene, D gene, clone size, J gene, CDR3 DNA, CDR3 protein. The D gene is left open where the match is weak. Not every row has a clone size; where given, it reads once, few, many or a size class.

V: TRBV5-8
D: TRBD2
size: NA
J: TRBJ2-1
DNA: TGTGCCAGCGGACCCGGGACTAGCGGGGGGGCGGATGAGCAGTTCTTC
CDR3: CASGPGTSGGADEQFF

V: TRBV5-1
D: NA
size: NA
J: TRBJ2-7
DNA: TGCGCCAGCAGCTTGCCCCCCTCCTACGAGCAGTACTTC
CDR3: CASSLPPSYEQYF

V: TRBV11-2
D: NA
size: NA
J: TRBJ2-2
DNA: TGTGCCAGCAGTCAACTAAAGGGAAAAAAGGGGCCCGGGGAGCTGTTTTTT
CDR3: CASSQLKGKKGPGELFF

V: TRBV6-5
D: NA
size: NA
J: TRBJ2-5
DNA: TGTGCCAGCAGACGACTAGACGAAGAGACCCAGTACTTC
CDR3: CASRRLDEETQYF

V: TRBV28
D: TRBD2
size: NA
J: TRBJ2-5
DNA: TGTGCCAGCAGACTAGCGGGGGCCGAAGAGACCCAGTACTTC
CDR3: CASRLAGAEETQYF

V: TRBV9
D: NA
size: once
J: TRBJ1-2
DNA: TGTGCCAGCAGCGTAACAGCAGGATATGGCTACACCTTC
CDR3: CASSVTAGYGYTF

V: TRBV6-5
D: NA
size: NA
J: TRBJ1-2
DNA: TGTGCCAGCAGTTACAGGACCGACCCTAGCTATGGCTACACCTTC
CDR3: CASSYRTDPSYGYTF

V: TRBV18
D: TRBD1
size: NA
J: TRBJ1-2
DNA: TGTGCCAGCTCCCAGGACAGGGCGGGCTATGGCTACACCTTC
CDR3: CASSQDRAGYGYTF

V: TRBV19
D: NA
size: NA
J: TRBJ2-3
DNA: TGTGCCAGTCGCATGCAAGGGGCGCGCACAGATACGCAGTATTTT
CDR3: CASRMQGARTDTQYF

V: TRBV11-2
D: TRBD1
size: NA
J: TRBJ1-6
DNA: TGTGCCAGCAGCTTAGTATCAGGGGGTGGTTCACCCCTCCACTTT
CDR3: CASSLVSGGGSPLHF

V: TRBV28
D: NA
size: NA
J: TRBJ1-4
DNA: TGTGCCACGCAACAATCAACTAATGAAAAACTGTTTTTT
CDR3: CATQQSTNEKLFF

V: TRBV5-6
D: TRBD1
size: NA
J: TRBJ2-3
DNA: TGTGCCAGCAGCTTGCGGACAGGGACAGATACGCAGTATTTT
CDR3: CASSLRTGTDTQYF

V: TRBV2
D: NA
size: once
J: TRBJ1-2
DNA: TGTGCCAGCAGCCTTAGGGCCTCGGACTATGGCTACACCTTC
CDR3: CASSLRASDYGYTF

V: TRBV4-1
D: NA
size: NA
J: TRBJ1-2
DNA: TGCGCCAGCAGCCAAGGCGCAGGTGGCTACACCTTC
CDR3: CASSQGAGGYTF

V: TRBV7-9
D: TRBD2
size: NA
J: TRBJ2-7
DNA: TGTGCCAGCAGCTCCCCGGGACTAGCGGGGGGATCCTACGAGCAGTACTTC
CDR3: CASSSPGLAGGSYEQYF

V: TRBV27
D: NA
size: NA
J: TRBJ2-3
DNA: TGTGCCAGCAGTTATCAGGGGTTCGATACGCAGTATTTT
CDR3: CASSYQGFDTQYF

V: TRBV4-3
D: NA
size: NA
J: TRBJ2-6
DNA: TGCGCCAGCAGCCAAGCTCCTGGGGGGGCCAACGTCCTGACTTTC
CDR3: CASSQAPGGANVLTF

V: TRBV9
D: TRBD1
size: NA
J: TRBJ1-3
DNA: TGTGCCAGCGGGGACAGGGCTGGAAACACCATATATTTT
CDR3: CASGDRAGNTIYF

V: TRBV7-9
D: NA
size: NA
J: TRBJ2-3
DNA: TGTGCCAGCAGCTCTTCCAGGGGAGTGGGTACAGATACGCAGTATTTT
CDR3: CASSSSRGVGTDTQYF

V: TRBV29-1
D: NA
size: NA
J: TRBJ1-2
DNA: TGCAGCGAGCGGACGCAGGCGGCGGGCTACACCTTC
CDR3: CSERTQAAGYTF

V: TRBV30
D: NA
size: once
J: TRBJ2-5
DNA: TGTGCCTGGAGTGTCGGTGGCCAAGAGACCCAGTACTTC
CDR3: CAWSVGGQETQYF

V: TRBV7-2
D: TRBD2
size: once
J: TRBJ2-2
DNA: TGTGCCAGCAGCTTTGAAGCGGGGGGTGCCGGGGAGCTGTTTTTT
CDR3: CASSFEAGGAGELFF

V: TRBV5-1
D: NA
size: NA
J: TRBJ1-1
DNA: TGCGCCAGCAGCCCTTGGACAGATATGAACACTGAAGCTTTCTTT
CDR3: CASSPWTDMNTEAFF

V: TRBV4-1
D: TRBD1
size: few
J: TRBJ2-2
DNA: TGCGCCAGCAGCCAGGGACAGGGGGATGGCGGGGAGCTGTTTTTT
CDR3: CASSQGQGDGGELFF

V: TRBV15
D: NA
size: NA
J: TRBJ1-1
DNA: TGTGCCACCAGCAGAGTAAGTGGTGGCACTGAAGCTTTCTTT
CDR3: CATSRVSGGTEAFF

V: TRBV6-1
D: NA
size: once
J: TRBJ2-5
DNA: TGTGCCAGCAGTGAAGACTTCCAAGAGACCCAGTACTTC
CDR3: CASSEDFQETQYF

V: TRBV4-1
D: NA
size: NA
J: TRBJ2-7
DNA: TGCGCCAGCAGCCAAGGGACTGGTTACCTCTACGAGCAGTACTTC
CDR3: CASSQGTGYLYEQYF

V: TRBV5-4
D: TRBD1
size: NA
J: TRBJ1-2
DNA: TGTGCCAGCAGCCCGACAGGGGCGCAGGGAGCGAGTGGCTACACCTTC
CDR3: CASSPTGAQGASGYTF

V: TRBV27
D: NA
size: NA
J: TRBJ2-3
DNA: TGTGCCAGCAGCGCCCAGACAGCTAGTACGCAGTATTTT
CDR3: CASSAQTASTQYF